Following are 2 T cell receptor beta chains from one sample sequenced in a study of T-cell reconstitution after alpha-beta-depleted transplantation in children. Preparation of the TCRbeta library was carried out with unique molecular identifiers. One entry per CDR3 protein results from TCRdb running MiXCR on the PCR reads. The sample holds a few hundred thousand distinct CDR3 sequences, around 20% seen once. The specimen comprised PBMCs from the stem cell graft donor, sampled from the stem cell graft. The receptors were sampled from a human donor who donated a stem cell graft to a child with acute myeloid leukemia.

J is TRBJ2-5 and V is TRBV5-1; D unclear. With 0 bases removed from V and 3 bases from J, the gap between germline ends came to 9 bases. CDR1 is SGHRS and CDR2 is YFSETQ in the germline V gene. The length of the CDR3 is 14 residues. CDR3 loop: CASSLGPAKETQYF. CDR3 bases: TGCGCCAGCAGCTTGGGACCTGCGAAAGAGACCCAGTACTTC.

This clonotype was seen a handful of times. The CDR3 DNA sequence: TGTGCCAGCAGTCGATCCGGAGATACGCAGTATTTT. Translated, it gives CASSRSGDTQYF. The chain is built from TRBV2 and TRBJ2-3; D is ambiguous. Germline assignment: CDR1 SNHLY and CDR2 FYNNEI. The germline V and J ends were trimmed by 5 bases and 5 bases, with 8 bases remaining between them. This CDR3 is 12 amino acids long.